This T cell receptor (beta chain) is drawn from a study of blood T cell repertoires in COVID-19. Authors' processing steps: Counts of nucleated cells, estimated from reference gene primer amplification, were obtained. Measured with immunoSEQ multiplex PCR; TCRdb has only the in-frame clones, and not every one. Clone size and V and J calls were adopted from that table, with D and trimming inferred from the DNA. The sample has roughly 240,000 clones; approximately 85% are singletons. V shed 3 bases and J shed 0 bases, with 15 bases lying between them. The length of the CDR3 is 17 residues. CDR1 and CDR2 (germline): ENHRY, SYGVKD.

This clonotype was sampled from a man in his fifties or sixties with COVID-19, enrolled during active disease. Sequencing was performed on peripheral blood. The J gene is TRBJ2-1, the V gene TRBV10-3; the D gene is possibly TRBD1 (6 bases). DNA of the CDR3: TGTGCCATCAGTGATTCAGGGGCTATCGGCTCCTACAATGAGCAGTTCTTC. Its protein is CAISDSGAIGSYNEQFF.